This T cell receptor beta chain was documented in a study of T cell responses to AZD1222 COVID-19 vaccine. Findings and caveats of the study: Unmutated variant regions reportedly attract nearly half of all spike-specific TCRs.

The CDR3 is 15 residues long. Germline loops: CDR1 LNHDA, CDR2 SQIVND (reference sequence). V gave up 6 bases and J gave up 5 bases; unmatched junction bases: 7. On this clone: Its antigen is undetermined.

Using immunoSEQ multiplex PCR, the repertoire was profiled, and TCRdb retains in-frame clones only, with some absent. The table lists some 150,000 clones, nearly 90% of them singletons. The chain links TRBV19 to TRBJ2-1; TRBD2 aligns across 10 bases. The material sequenced was peripheral blood, taken 28 days after the second dose of the MenACWY control vaccine. The origin of this receptor is an adult who received the MenACWY meningococcal vaccine as a control. CDR3 sequence: CASSPAGGLNNEQFF. The CDR3 nucleotides are TGTGCCAGTAGCCCAGCGGGAGGGTTAAACAATGAGCAGTTCTTC.